The 9 T cell receptor beta chains given below trace back to one sample, sequenced in a study of shared clonotypes between healthy human individuals. Assay used: immunoSEQ multiplex PCR; TCRdb lists only in-frame clones, some missing. The sample includes about 600,000 clones, roughly 97% of them seen just once. Specimen: naive CD4+ T cells sorted from blood. The sample's subset: CD45RA+ positively selected. Receptor source: a woman in her twenties or thirties in good health.

The chain uses TRBV19 and TRBJ2-7, with D possibly TRBD1 on 7 matching bases. V lost 2 bases and J 0 bases, leaving 11 bases between the germline ends. CDR3 length: 15 residues. CDR1 is LNHDA, CDR2 SQIVND, per germline (reference sequence). As DNA, the CDR3 is TGTGCCAGTAGTATACAGGGGGGACCCTCCTACGAGCAGTACTTC. It translates to CASSIQGGPSYEQYF.

This chain uses TRBV7-2 with TRBJ2-3; D tentatively fits TRBD1 or TRBD2 (5 bases each). This CDR3 spans 15 amino acids. Germline V CDR1 and CDR2: SGHTA, FQGNSA. Trimming left V 0 bases short and J 1 base short, with 8 bases between. CDR3 amino acids: CASSLALGGTDTQYF. The CDR3 DNA sequence: TGTGCCAGCAGCTTAGCACTAGGGGGCACAGATACGCAGTATTTT.

The chain employs TRBV28 and TRBJ2-5; maybe TRBD1 (6 bases). The CDR3 runs to 14 residues. The V end lost 7 bases, the J end lost 2 bases, and 14 bases lay between the germline ends. The germline gives CDR1 MDHEN, CDR2 SYDVKM. CDR3 in DNA: TGTGCCAGCACTCTCGGACAGCCGCAAGAGACCCAGTACTTC. It yields the protein CASTLGQPQETQYF.

The chain employs TRBV2 and TRBJ1-4; D is uncertain. The V end lost 5 bases, the J end lost 8 bases, and 15 bases lay between the germline ends. Germline CDR1 SNHLY, CDR2 FYNNEI. This CDR3 contains 14 residues. The DNA for the CDR3 is TGTGCCAGCAGTAGACTTGGGGATGGAGAAAAACTGTTTTTT. Translation: CASSRLGDGEKLFF.

V and J are TRBV6-6 and TRBJ1-1; 7 bases fit TRBD1. The CDR3 sequence is 13 residues long. In germline, CDR1 is MNHNY, CDR2 SVGAGI (reference sequence). The trim removed 7 bases at V and 4 bases at J, leaving 6 bases unmatched. The CDR3 reads CASIRDSFTEAFF. The CDR3 DNA reads TGTGCCAGCATCAGGGACAGTTTCACTGAAGCTTTCTTT.

The rearrangement uses TRBV5-1 and TRBJ2-1; perhaps TRBD2 as D (6 bases). Germline CDR1 is SGHRS and CDR2 is YFSETQ. The CDR3 runs 15 residues. Trimming removed 2 bases from V and 6 bases from J, with 15 bases in between. CDR3 amino acids: CASSLAGPWGNEQFF. CDR3 bases: TGCGCCAGCAGCTTAGCGGGCCCCTGGGGCAATGAGCAGTTCTTC.

CDR3 bases: TGTGCCAGCTCATCCGGGACTAGTTCAACAGATACGCAGTATTTT. Its protein product is CASSSGTSSTDTQYF. This rearrangement joins TRBV18 to TRBJ2-3, with 8 bases aligning to TRBD2. The CDR3 totals 15 residues. Unmatched junction bases numbered 7, after V lost 5 bases and J lost 3 bases. Germline V gene lookup returns CDR1 KGHSH and CDR2 LQKENI.

The V gene is TRBV9, the J gene TRBJ1-4; TRBD1 aligns across 7 bases. The J segment lost 3 bases and the V segment lost 3 bases, leaving 11 bases of the junction unmatched. CDR1 and CDR2 (germline): SGDLS, YYNGEE. This CDR3 comprises 17 residues. The CDR3 protein is CASSDAPGTVANEKLFF. CDR3 coding DNA: TGTGCCAGCAGCGACGCCCCCGGGACAGTAGCTAATGAAAAACTGTTTTTT. Variable domain in full (rest from reference TRBV9 and TRBJ1-4): DSGVTQTPKHLITATGQRVTLRCSPRSGDLSVYWYQQSLDQGLQFLIQYYNGEERAKGNILERFSAQQFPDLHSELNLSSLELGDSALYFCASSDAPGTVANEKLFFGSGTQLSVL.

The V gene is TRBV25-1, the J gene TRBJ2-5; weak D call: TRBD1 (5 bases). Trimming took 7 bases from V and 5 from J, leaving 23 bases between them. CDR3 size: 16 residues. Germline V gene lookup returns CDR1 MGHDK and CDR2 SYGVNS. The CDR3 region is CASKPGRQSYGETQYF. The CDR3 DNA is TGTGCCAGCAAACCAGGGCGGCAGAGTTACGGGGAGACCCAGTACTTC.